Below, one TCR beta chain is given with its context. Its cognate antigen is unknown. PCR employed 60 Vbeta and 13 Jbeta primers. TCRdb's table, derived via immunoSEQ multiplex PCR, lists solely in-frame clones and lacks some. The sample table sets out tens of thousands of clones. The sample originates from a study of cytomegalovirus exposure and HLA in healthy donors. Across the whole study: In a previous analysis, around 120 million unique TCR beta sequences were found from 150 million to 200 million T cells. Overall study results and limits: In a later analysis, HLA-associated beta chains showed higher expansion and lower generation probabilities than comparable chains. A later analysis reportedly found fewer N-insertions in an Asian-associated ancestry cluster than the roughly 670-donor mean.

Germline V gene data show CDR1 as LNHNV and CDR2 as YYDKDF (reference sequence). This CDR3 is built from 16 residues. V lost 5 bases to trimming and J lost 2 bases; unmatched junction nucleotides: 8. This TCR came from a man aged 40-49 years in good health and CMV-seronegative. Sequenced input: PBMCs. The chain is built from TRBV15 and TRBJ2-1; 8 bases are a match to TRBD1. CDR3 in amino acids: CATSYLDRGPYNEQFF. The CDR3 nucleotides are TGTGCCACCAGCTATCTAGACAGGGGCCCCTACAATGAGCAGTTCTTC.